This TCR beta chain emerged from a study of blood T cell repertoires in COVID-19 (TCRdb year 2020). Regarding the research as a whole: The collaborator samples originated in the United States, Italy and Spain and spanned the acute and convalescent phases of COVID-19. Samples came from the ongoing ImmuneRACE study (first 160 participants) plus 1,254 subjects from 6 global collaborators. The sample metadata nearly always contained a de-identified subject ID, COVID-19 status, age in years and sex. The repertoires were made available in a free public database intended to serve as a resource for research on the immune response to SARS-CoV-2. Subjects who had been exposed to COVID-19, were actively infected with it, or had recovered from it provided the deeply sampled blood TCRbeta repertoires that made up the dataset. Where HLA class I and class II types were available, the types were taken from metadata supplied by the sample provider, not from assay-based typing. The material from the prospective study consisted of cDNA or gDNA derived from T cells, B-cell-depleted T cells, or PBMCs.

This clone was observed a few times. The antigen it binds to is not known. There are no base qualities to consult, and no much larger clone falls within one base. Participants in the prospective study were enrolled through a virtual design, were aged about 18 to 90 years, and lived in roughly 24 United States geographic areas. In the prospective study, cohorts were assigned on the basis of participant-reported clinical history obtained from a screening survey and a study questionnaire. Recovered participants in ImmuneRACE Cohort 3 were defined by two consecutive negative NP/OP PCR tests, clearance by a healthcare professional, or resolution of symptoms. Mobile phlebotomists in the prospective study collected whole blood, serum and a nasopharyngeal or oropharyngeal swab from every participant. Over an approximately 2-month period, participants in the prospective study had the option of providing additional blood draws and questionnaires. Before DNA extraction, blood samples from the prospective study were shipped at room temperature or frozen.

CDR1 SGHVS and CDR2 FQNEAQ are derived from the germline V gene. Inclusive of the bounding cysteine and phenylalanine, the CDR3 is 14 residues long. Only the CDR3 DNA is retained, 42 bases long and in frame from the first base. The trim is 6 bases for V and 4 bases for J, with a gap of 12 bases between the germline ends. The immunoSEQ Assay, a bias-controlled multiplex PCR, was used to amplify TCRbeta CDR3 regions from genomic DNA. In the source study's methods: The number of nucleated cells in each sample was estimated from the amplification of reference gene primers within the assay. To quantify the absolute abundance of each unique TCRbeta CDR3 rearrangement, sequence reads were collapsed and filtered. For each sample, productive Simpson clonality was calculated by taking the square root of Simpson's diversity index across productive rearrangements. The immuneACCESS repertoire file appears here via TCRdb, limited to in-frame rearrangements. These files lack a portion of the clones; in checked studies, under half of the deficit traces to unresolved V genes, and the cause of the others is not known. The DNA gave D and trimming, while V, J and clone size come from that table. The sample table records 250,000 to 300,000 clones; about 93% of these occur just once. The ten biggest clones cover 0.9% to 1.2% of the sample.

What the research found in general, with its limitations: The amount of clinical and demographic metadata varied by source and participant and was provided uncurated.

Sequenced input: PBMCs or T cells enriched from blood (not recorded which). This TCR derives from a woman in her 30s who had recovered from COVID-19. This chain joins TRBV7-8 to TRBJ1-4; possibly the D gene is TRBD1, per 6 matching bases. The DNA sequence reads TGTGCCAGCAGGCCAGGGGACCGTAATGAAAAACTGTTTTTT. It is translated as CASRPGDRNEKLFF.